Presented here are 3 T cell receptor beta chains from one specimen sequenced in a study of cytomegalovirus exposure and HLA in healthy donors. With 60 Vbeta and 13 Jbeta primers, the PCR was carried out. Assay used: immunoSEQ multiplex PCR; TCRdb lists only in-frame clones, some missing. The sample lists over 150,000 clones; 70% to 85% were seen once. The specimen was PBMCs. These receptors came from a woman aged 55-70 years in good health and CMV-seropositive.

This chain connects TRBV18 to TRBJ2-7, with a possible D match to TRBD1 (6 bases). With 0 bases removed from V and 4 bases from J, the gap between germline ends came to 10 bases. Germline CDR1 KGHSH, CDR2 LQKENI. This CDR3 has 14 amino acids. The CDR3 sequence is CASSPPGGRYEQYF. DNA of the CDR3: TGTGCCAGCTCACCACCTGGGGGCAGGTACGAGCAGTACTTC.

V usage is TRBV7-8 and J usage is TRBJ2-2; 13 positions match TRBD2. CDR1 and CDR2 from the germline V gene are SGHVS and FQNEAQ. After removal of 6 bases from V and 0 bases from J, the junction contained 4 bases not matched to a gene. The CDR3 totals 17 residues. The CDR3 region is CASRALAGGSNTGELFF. The CDR3 DNA follows: TGTGCCAGCAGAGCACTAGCGGGGGGGTCGAACACCGGGGAGCTGTTTTTT. The complete variable domain, with remaining parts taken from reference TRBV7-8 and TRBJ2-2, reads GAGVSQSPRYKVAKRGQDVALRCDPISGHVSLFWYQQALGQGPEFLTYFQNEAQLDKSGLPSDRFFAERPEGSVSTLKIQRTQQEDSAVYLCASRALAGGSNTGELFFGEGSRLTVL.

This clone was observed a single time. The chain combines TRBV7-8 with TRBJ2-3; D might be TRBD1 (5 bases). Per germline, CDR1 SGHVS and CDR2 FQNEAQ. The CDR3 consists of 16 residues. Deletions cut 1 base from V and 4 bases from J, with 15 bases between. This chain's CDR3 is CASSLEYGAVPDTQYF. The CDR3 DNA reads TGTGCCAGCAGCTTAGAGTATGGGGCCGTTCCAGATACGCAGTATTTT.